This record concerns one T cell receptor beta chain sequence. As yet, its antigen is unknown. This record belongs to a study of CD8 T cells in ankylosing spondylitis. Overall study results and limits: According to the report, clones linked to the disease were significantly enriched in matched synovial fluid samples taken from ankylosing spondylitis patients. A TCR beta motif made of fewer than ten highly homologous variants seemed typical of ankylosing spondylitis blood. Disease-linked clones displayed a CD8+ phenotype and appeared relatively rarely in peripheral blood.

Germline trimming cut 8 bases from V and 4 bases from J; bases unmatched to any gene: 8. The CDR3 has 14 residues. Germline assignment: CDR1 SEHNR and CDR2 FQNEAQ (reference sequence). As the method for making TCR beta libraries, quantitative 5'-RACE with molecular barcodes was used. One entry per CDR3 protein, called by TCRdb with MiXCR from the 5' RACE reads. The data contain some 330,000 distinct CDR3 sequences, 7.5% to 9% of them singletons. Sequenced material: blood, either unsorted or a sorted T cell fraction (not recorded which). The chain links TRBV7-9 to TRBJ2-7; TRBD2 agrees at 10 bases. This TCR came from a male donor with ankylosing spondylitis. CDR3: CASSSSGRVYEQYF. As DNA, the CDR3 is TGTGCCAGCTCCTCAAGCGGGAGGGTATACGAGCAGTACTTC.